This T cell receptor beta chain was captured by sequencing in a study of blood T cells in healthy people across ages. About the research overall: About one barcoded beta molecule per two T cells was the capture yield of template switching.

Turning to this clonotype: What it binds is not known.

Deletions cut 0 bases from V and 8 bases from J, with 5 bases between. This CDR3 region has 12 residues. Germline V CDR1 and CDR2: DFQATT, SNEGSKA (reference sequence). The use of a sample-barcoded 5' primer and a J-beta primer mix characterized a second PCR of roughly 6 to 11 cycles. Using its own MiXCR run on the 5' RACE reads, TCRdb lists one record per CDR3 protein. Here the sample spans more than 1.4 million distinct CDR3 sequences, approximately 42% being singletons. Researchers isolated at least 7 million PBMCs per sample. Total RNA was isolated from each sample in quantities of at least 5 micrograms. Study-wide findings and caveats: Calculation of diversity from one million T cells yielded estimates considered to be underestimates.

The chain has TRBV20-1 and TRBJ1-6; the D is unclear. The sequenced sample was blood. This clonotype originated in a woman under 30 in good health. This CDR3 reads CSARDQDSPLHF. Written as DNA, the CDR3 is TGCAGTGCTAGAGATCAGGATTCACCCCTCCACTTT.